This T cell receptor beta chain stems from a study of cytomegalovirus exposure and HLA in healthy donors listed by TCRdb under 2017. Looking at the study overall: An earlier analysis of some 600 of the donors reported approximately 280 Gb of sequence data and 95 million to 140 million unique TCR beta sequences obtained from about 179 million T cells. The study aimed to test whether signatures of past pathogen exposure could be identified by cataloging public T cell receptors. A later genetic analysis used genome-wide SNP genotypes for about 65% of the 666 donors, treating that subset as a discovery cohort. The study profiled the T cell repertoires of 500 to 800 subjects by immunosequencing and related them to cytomegalovirus serostatus. Donor age, sex, ethnicity and CMV serostatus were compiled together with the repertoire data. Every repertoire in the discovery cohort had been generated on one and the same sequencing platform. Along with the approximately 650-subject first cohort, a separate validation cohort of approximately 110 different subjects was used. Roughly 300 gigabases of sequencing data and 70 million to 85 million unique TCR sequences were included in an early release covering several hundred HLA-typed donors. An earlier analysis of 587 of the donors used high-throughput TCR beta sequencing to judge whether each TCR beta V gene segment behaved as functional or pseudogenic. Among about 410 genotyped donors of the cohort, an average of around 240,000 unique TCR beta nucleotide sequences was sequenced per donor, of which 15% to 20% were non-productive. Roughly 5 DR-DQ haplotypes were handled as single units for association and clustering, since linkage in the cohort was strong. In the later analysis, no new phenotypic data were used to find candidate immune exposures; instead, reliance was placed on TCR beta sequences and their occurrence across donors. HLA typing covered class I and class II loci at four-digit resolution. Of the 350 to 450 genotyped donors, approximately 82% fell in the genetic ancestry cluster associated with self-reported Caucasian donors. Typing coverage differed by locus: A, B, C, DRB1 and DQB1 were typed in about 629-630 donors, DQA1 in about 500, DPA1 in approximately 610, and DPB1 in roughly 470. To predict cytomegalovirus infection status, the study combined high-throughput TCR immunosequencing, statistical association of individual TCRs with disease status, and machine learning. To study patterns of TCR occurrence, a later analysis re-analyzed previously published TCR beta repertoires from several hundred donors and added high-resolution HLA genotyping. What the authors observed across the whole study: Because counts were too low, roughly 18 rarely observed V segments, including chromosome 9 orphons, were left out of the earlier analysis of 587 of the donors. It was suggested by the authors that the approach could potentially be generalized to other disease states and immunological phenotypes. A further reported finding was that TCR beta sequences accurately predicted the HLA-A and HLA-B alleles for most subjects in the first cohort. Sequencing depth was assumed to be roughly uniform across donors in the presence/absence analyses, though that assumption may not hold. Because HLA typing was unavailable for some donors at each locus, only the typed subset was used in association tests. A later analysis found that most CMV-associated TCR beta chains appeared HLA-restricted, with HLA associations seemingly driven largely by CMV exposure. In a later analysis, HLA-associated TCR beta chains showed more clonal expansion and lower generation probabilities than non-associated chains that were equally common. Some IMGT-functional V segments, including TRBV6-2 and TRBV6-3, could not be told apart with the 87-base-pair reads, so those segments were excluded. For the cohort, immune exposure information was limited to CMV serostatus. An association between a missense DCLRE1C variant and V-gene and J-gene trimming of TCR beta chains was found in a later genetic analysis and replicated in an independent cohort. At a false discovery rate of 0.05, a later analysis linked under 20,000 TCR beta sequences to specific HLA alleles. A cluster of highly shared sequence variants was judged likely to be a technical artifact of the sequencing pipeline. According to a later genetic analysis, donors in an Asian-associated ancestry cluster had fewer N-insertions in productive TCRs than the approximately 650-donor mean. Only TCR beta chains were sequenced in this cohort, and the absence of alpha or paired-chain data limited detectable features. Strong co-occurrence of HLA alleles, especially DR and DQ, made assigning TCR associations to individual alleles difficult. Most TCR sequences were seen in very few donors, while some public TCRs were found in many individuals. In vitro tests confirmed that three of the cytomegalovirus-associated TCR beta chains recognize cytomegalovirus antigens. A total of 150 to 200 TCR beta chains were listed by the study as associated with cytomegalovirus. Correlated functional status among segregating V segments might be attributable to linkage disequilibrium, but an unknown experimental factor could not be ruled out. In a later analysis, the rate of TCR association differed among HLA loci, with DRB1 alleles having the most associated TCRs and HLA-C alleles having the fewest. In both the original and validation cohorts, the classifier was reported to diagnose cytomegalovirus status with high specificity and sensitivity. In a later analysis, several top co-occurrence clusters were reported to appear linked to parvovirus B19, influenza, CMV and Epstein-Barr virus. An earlier analysis of several hundred of the donors showed that most TCR beta V segments appeared in productive rearrangements either about 90% or about 30% of the time, which broadly matched IMGT annotations.

Concerning this clone itself: Its antigen is currently not known. Base qualities are not at hand, and no much larger clone is one base apart.

V is pared back by 5 bases and J by 7 bases, with 9 bases lying between the germline termini. From the cysteine up to the phenylalanine, the CDR3 has a length of 12 residues. Only the CDR3 portion is preserved as DNA: 36 bases, with reading frame beginning at the first base. CDR1 and CDR2, looked up from the germline V gene, are MNHEY and SVGAGI. The cohort was made up of approximately 670 healthy bone marrow donors. All cohort members were sampled while nominally healthy, although unrecorded immune exposures were likely present. The donor tested CMV seropositive, placing the donor among the 289 seropositive members of the cohort. Every donor gave a peripheral blood sample, and the peripheral blood mononuclear cells from that sample were used for TCR beta sequencing. Genomic DNA was extracted from the blood cell samples with the Qiagen DNeasy Blood Extraction Kit. Preparation of the library involved the immunoSEQ multiplex PCR assay. For the multiplex PCR, a mixture combining 60 forward primers for TCR Vbeta segments and 13 reverse primers for TCR Jbeta segments was used. The CDR3 region of rearranged TCR beta genes was amplified from genomic DNA with a multiplex PCR assay. The Illumina HiSeq System was used to sequence the amplified TCR beta libraries as 87-base-pair reads. Concerning the study's data processing: A later analysis tallied some 79 million unique TCR beta chains across the 700 or so repertoires, and approximately 11 million of those chains were shared by two or more donors. To remove PCR and sequencing errors, raw reads were error-corrected and collapsed into unique sequences using a nearest-neighbor algorithm that merged closely related sequences. CDR3 sequences were aligned to IMGT reference sequences to assign V, D and J gene segments. For a sequence to be retained, a match of at least six nucleotides to both a V gene segment and a J gene segment was required. A rearrangement counted as productive if the CDR3 had no stop codons and remained in frame with V and J, and every other rearrangement counted as non-productive. Following IMGT convention, CDR3 was defined as the stretch from the second conserved V-encoded cysteine up to the conserved J-encoded phenylalanine. Sequences without an unambiguous match to a single V gene segment were excluded from the earlier analysis of about 600 of the donors. An earlier analysis of almost 600 of the donors classified V segments as functional when productive rearrangements were above 56.7% and as segregating when the standard deviation between donors was above 5%. To diagnose cytomegalovirus status from the catalog of TCR beta chain sequences, a statistical classification framework was built. A later analysis assigned V and J genes by comparing TCR nucleotide sequences with IMGT/GENE-DB human TR gene sequences. The TCRdist pipeline was used in a later analysis to assign CDR3 sequences and most-parsimonious VDJ recombination scenarios. In a later analysis, each TCR beta chain was defined by its CDR3 amino acid sequence together with its V-gene family, and reads lacking a unique V-gene family were excluded. In a later analysis, 450 to 600 highly shared, low-generation-probability nucleotide sequences were removed to address suspected cross-contamination and a sequencing artifact. In a later analysis, a clonal expansion index was calculated for each public chain from normalized within-repertoire ranks of inferred template counts. A later analysis computed generation probabilities with a VDJ recombination model fitted to out-of-frame rearrangements, and checked the results against IGoR. A later analysis scored TCR-TCR, TCR-HLA and TCR-CMV co-occurrence with hypergeometric tests, applying a repertoire-size bias correction to TCR pairs. False discovery rates were estimated in a later analysis by permuting HLA or CMV assignments 20 times. In a later analysis, co-occurring TCRs were grouped using DBSCAN, and TCRdist sequence similarity was added for clustering within HLA-allele-positive subsets. Co-occurrence clustering excluded repertoires with fewer than 30,000 or more than 120,000 public chains, plus five with anomalous nucleotide sharing. TCRdb mirrors the immuneACCESS table, restricted to in-frame sequences. Some clones are absent from its copies; in checked studies, under half trace to an unresolved V gene, and the reason for the others is unknown. The V and J calls and clone size come from that table; D and trimming were worked out from the DNA. The sample data list some 190,000 clones, and roughly 74% of these were observed just once. Approximately 14% of the sample is held by the ten biggest clonotypes.

Recombination connected TRBV6-5 to TRBJ1-5, with no reliable assignment of the D segment. The sample consisted of PBMCs. The source of this sequence is a woman under 40 in good health and CMV-seropositive. CDR3 loop: CASSGPGQPQHF. The DNA reads TGTGCCAGCAGTGGCCCGGGGCAGCCCCAGCATTTT.